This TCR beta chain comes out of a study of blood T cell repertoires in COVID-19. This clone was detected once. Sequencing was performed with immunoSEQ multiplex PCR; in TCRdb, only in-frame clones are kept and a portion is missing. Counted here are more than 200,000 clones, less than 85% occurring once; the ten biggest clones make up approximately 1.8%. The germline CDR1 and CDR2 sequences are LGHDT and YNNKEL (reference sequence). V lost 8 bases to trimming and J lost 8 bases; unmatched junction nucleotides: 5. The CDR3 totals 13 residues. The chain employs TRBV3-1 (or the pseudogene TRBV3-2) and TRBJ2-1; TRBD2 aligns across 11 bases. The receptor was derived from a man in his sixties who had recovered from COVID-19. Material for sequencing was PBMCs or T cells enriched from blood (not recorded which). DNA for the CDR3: TGTGCCAGCGGCTTAGCGGGGGGGCATGAGCAGTTCTTC. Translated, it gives CASGLAGGHEQFF.